This is a list of T cell receptor beta chains from one sample in a study of cytomegalovirus exposure and HLA in healthy donors. Assay: immunoSEQ multiplex PCR; the TCRdb copy retains only in-frame clones and omits some. Here the sample spans 150,000 to 200,000 clones, around nine tenths being singletons. Sequencing used PBMCs. Receptor source: a woman in her twenties or thirties in good health and CMV-seronegative. Each CDR3 is given with its conserved first and last residue. Each record gives: J gene, clone size, V gene, D gene, CDR3 DNA, CDR3 protein. A D gene is named only where the DNA matches it firmly. Clone size is shown for a subset of rows, as once, few, many or a class of expanded clone.

J: TRBJ1-2
size: NA
V: TRBV10-2
D: TRBD1
DNA: TGCGCCAGCAGTGAGCACCCTCAGGGGGCTAGTGGCTACACCTTC
CDR3: CASSEHPQGASGYTF

J: TRBJ2-5
size: NA
V: TRBV2
D: NA
DNA: TGTGCCAGCAGTGAAATTGTCAACCAAGAGACCCAGTACTTC
CDR3: CASSEIVNQETQYF

J: TRBJ2-7
size: NA
V: TRBV27
D: NA
DNA: TGTGCCAGCAGTTTACCGAGGCCCGCAGGGGTCGACTACGAGCAGTACTTC
CDR3: CASSLPRPAGVDYEQYF

J: TRBJ1-2
size: NA
V: TRBV5-1
D: NA
DNA: TGCGCCAGCAGCTTGGCAGGGATTGGCTACACCTTC
CDR3: CASSLAGIGYTF

J: TRBJ1-4
size: NA
V: TRBV19
D: NA
DNA: TGTGCCAGTAGTTTGCGGTCCTCTAATGAAAAACTGTTTTTT
CDR3: CASSLRSSNEKLFF

J: TRBJ2-5
size: NA
V: TRBV7-6
D: TRBD2
DNA: TGTGCCAGCAGCTTCCGGGACTATGAGCAAGAGACCCAGTACTTC
CDR3: CASSFRDYEQETQYF

J: TRBJ1-6
size: NA
V: TRBV18
D: TRBD1
DNA: TGTGCCAGCTCAACAGGGGTGGGATCACCCCTCCACTTT
CDR3: CASSTGVGSPLHF

J: TRBJ1-2
size: NA
V: TRBV11-2
D: NA
DNA: TGTGCCAGCAGCTCAACGGGACTGAACTATCGCTACACCTTC
CDR3: CASSSTGLNYRYTF

J: TRBJ2-7
size: NA
V: TRBV6-5
D: TRBD1
DNA: TGTGCCAGCAGGGCCGGGACAGGGTTGTCCTACGAGCAGTACTTC
CDR3: CASRAGTGLSYEQYF

J: TRBJ1-4
size: NA
V: TRBV16
D: NA
DNA: TGTGCCAGCAGACACAACAGGGTTGGGGATGAAAAACTGTTTTTT
CDR3: CASRHNRVGDEKLFF

J: TRBJ1-2
size: once
V: TRBV11-2
D: TRBD1
DNA: TGTGCCAGCAGCCCGATTACGTATCGGACAGGGGGTTTCGGGGGCTACACCTTC
CDR3: CASSPITYRTGGFGGYTF

J: TRBJ2-7
size: NA
V: TRBV10-2
D: TRBD2
DNA: TGCGCCAGCAGTGAGTCGACTAGCGGGGGTCTAGCCTACGAGCAGTACTTC
CDR3: CASSESTSGGLAYEQYF

J: TRBJ1-6
size: few
V: TRBV5-1
D: NA
DNA: TGCGCCAGGGCCGACAGGTTCTATAATTCACCCCTCCACTTT
CDR3: CARADRFYNSPLHF

J: TRBJ2-2
size: NA
V: TRBV4-3
D: NA
DNA: TGCGCCAGCAGCCAAGATTTAGGCCAGGGGTACACCGGGGAGCTGTTTTTT
CDR3: CASSQDLGQGYTGELFF

J: TRBJ1-2
size: NA
V: TRBV25-1
D: NA
DNA: TGTGCCAGCAGTGAGGCAGGGTCCTCGGGTGGCTACACCTTC
CDR3: CASSEAGSSGGYTF

J: TRBJ2-3
size: NA
V: TRBV7-9
D: TRBD1
DNA: TGTGCCAGCAGCTTAGTGAGGACAGGCTACACAGATACGCAGTATTTT
CDR3: CASSLVRTGYTDTQYF

J: TRBJ2-1
size: NA
V: TRBV28
D: TRBD1
DNA: TGTGCCAGCAGTTTCGGAGACAGGGTATATGAGCAGTTCTTC
CDR3: CASSFGDRVYEQFF

J: TRBJ1-5
size: NA
V: TRBV18
D: NA
DNA: TGTGCCAGCTCACCATTCCCCGGCCGGATTAGCGGTAGCAATCAGCCCCAGCATTTT
CDR3: CASSPFPGRISGSNQPQHF

J: TRBJ1-2
size: NA
V: TRBV30
D: NA
DNA: TGTGCCTGGAGTGTTAGGGCGTCCGGGGTAGGCTACACCTTC
CDR3: CAWSVRASGVGYTF

J: TRBJ2-2
size: NA
V: TRBV7-2
D: NA
DNA: TGTGCCAGCAGCCCCGGACAGAACACCGGGGAGCTGTTTTTT
CDR3: CASSPGQNTGELFF

J: TRBJ1-2
size: NA
V: TRBV5-1
D: NA
DNA: TGCGCCAGCAGCTTTACGTCGGACTATGGCTACACCTTC
CDR3: CASSFTSDYGYTF

J: TRBJ1-4
size: NA
V: TRBV18
D: NA
DNA: TGTGCCAGCTCACCCGGCGGCAGTGAAATGAAACTGTTTTTT
CDR3: CASSPGGSEMKLFF

J: TRBJ1-5
size: NA
V: TRBV18
D: NA
DNA: TGTGCCAGCTCACAGGGAGTTAGCAATCAGCCCCAGCATTTT
CDR3: CASSQGVSNQPQHF

J: TRBJ2-5
size: NA
V: TRBV10-1
D: NA
DNA: TGCGCCAGCCAAAGGGAGCTCCAAGAGACCCAGTACTTC
CDR3: CASQRELQETQYF

J: TRBJ2-3
size: NA
V: TRBV13
D: TRBD1
DNA: TGTGCCAGCAGCTTACTGGGACAGAGCACAGATACGCAGTATTTT
CDR3: CASSLLGQSTDTQYF

J: TRBJ1-1
size: once
V: TRBV5-8
D: TRBD1
DNA: TGTGCCAGCAGCTTGGGACAGGGGTACACTGAAGCTTTCTTT
CDR3: CASSLGQGYTEAFF

J: TRBJ1-2
size: NA
V: TRBV2
D: TRBD1
DNA: TGTGCCAGCACCTTAGGACAGGCGCTCTATGGCTACACCTTC
CDR3: CASTLGQALYGYTF

J: TRBJ1-1
size: NA
V: TRBV27
D: TRBD1
DNA: TGTGCCAGCAGGCCGACAGGGTTTGATGAAGCTTTCTTT
CDR3: CASRPTGFDEAFF

J: TRBJ1-6
size: few
V: TRBV5-4
D: TRBD1
DNA: TGTGCCAGCAGCTTCGGACAGGGGCCTTCACCCCTCCACTTT
CDR3: CASSFGQGPSPLHF

J: TRBJ2-7
size: NA
V: TRBV7-2
D: NA
DNA: TGTGCCAGCAGCTTAGTACGGCGGGGTATCTACGAGCAGTACTTC
CDR3: CASSLVRRGIYEQYF

J: TRBJ2-1
size: NA
V: TRBV2
D: TRBD2
DNA: TGTGCCAGCAGTGAAGCCCGAGGACTAGCGGGGGGCAATGAGCAGTTCTTC
CDR3: CASSEARGLAGGNEQFF

J: TRBJ1-1
size: NA
V: TRBV4-1
D: NA
DNA: TGCGCCAGCAGCCAAACAGCGACAGTAATGAACACTGAAGCTTTCTTT
CDR3: CASSQTATVMNTEAFF

J: TRBJ2-1
size: NA
V: TRBV5-6
D: NA
DNA: TGTGCCAGCAGCTTGCAGGATTCCTACAATGAGCAGTTCTTC
CDR3: CASSLQDSYNEQFF

J: TRBJ2-3
size: once
V: TRBV5-4
D: TRBD2
DNA: TGTGCCAGCAGACTCGGACTAGCGGGCACAGATACGCAGTATTTT
CDR3: CASRLGLAGTDTQYF

J: TRBJ1-4
size: NA
V: TRBV19
D: NA
DNA: TGTGCCAGTAGTATAGTCGGGGGTGAAAAACTGTTTTTT
CDR3: CASSIVGGEKLFF

J: TRBJ1-1
size: NA
V: TRBV7-2
D: TRBD1
DNA: TGTGCCAGCAGCTGGAATGGACAGGGGCTGGGGGACACTGAAGCTTTCTTT
CDR3: CASSWNGQGLGDTEAFF

J: TRBJ1-2
size: NA
V: TRBV19
D: NA
DNA: TGTGCCAGTAGTACAGATAGAGGCTACACCTTC
CDR3: CASSTDRGYTF

J: TRBJ1-6
size: NA
V: TRBV14
D: TRBD1
DNA: TGTGCCAGCAGCGTACAGGGGACCTATAATTCACCCCTCCACTTT
CDR3: CASSVQGTYNSPLHF

J: TRBJ1-4
size: NA
V: TRBV7-9
D: NA
DNA: TGTGCCAGCAGCTCAGCAACTAATGAAAAACTGTTTTTT
CDR3: CASSSATNEKLFF

J: TRBJ2-2
size: NA
V: TRBV30
D: NA
DNA: TGTGCCTGGAGTGGGGCCACCGGGGAGCTGTTTTTT
CDR3: CAWSGATGELFF

J: TRBJ2-5
size: NA
V: TRBV13
D: NA
DNA: TGTGCCAGCAGCTTTCGGGGGAGGAGACCAAAAGAGACCCAGTACTTC
CDR3: CASSFRGRRPKETQYF

J: TRBJ2-5
size: few
V: TRBV15
D: NA
DNA: TGTGCCACCAGCAGGAATCTGGAGGTGGAGACCCAGTACTTC
CDR3: CATSRNLEVETQYF

J: TRBJ2-7
size: NA
V: TRBV15
D: TRBD1
DNA: TGTGCCACCAGCACCCGGGACAGGGGTTACGAGCAGTACTTC
CDR3: CATSTRDRGYEQYF

J: TRBJ2-3
size: NA
V: TRBV30
D: TRBD1
DNA: TGTGCCTGGACCCACGCCTGGGACAGGGACGCAGATACGCAGTATTTT
CDR3: CAWTHAWDRDADTQYF

J: TRBJ2-7
size: NA
V: TRBV4-1
D: NA
DNA: TGCGCCAGCAGCCGAGTGGAGGGACAGTCCTACGAGCAGTACTTC
CDR3: CASSRVEGQSYEQYF

J: TRBJ2-7
size: NA
V: TRBV2
D: TRBD2
DNA: TGTGCCAGCAGTGAAGCCTGGGCTAGCGGGGGCCAGAGCTCCTACGAGCAGTACTTC
CDR3: CASSEAWASGGQSSYEQYF

J: TRBJ1-2
size: NA
V: TRBV6-1
D: NA
DNA: TGTGCCACCCTCGAGACAGGCGTCTATGGCTACACCTTC
CDR3: CATLETGVYGYTF

J: TRBJ2-7
size: NA
V: TRBV14
D: TRBD2
DNA: TGTGCCAGCAGCCAGGTACTAGCGGGGGGCTCCTACGAGCAGTACTTC
CDR3: CASSQVLAGGSYEQYF

J: TRBJ1-5
size: NA
V: TRBV19
D: NA
DNA: TGTGCCAGTAGTATCGGCCAGGGGACGAGTCAGCCCCAGCATTTT
CDR3: CASSIGQGTSQPQHF

J: TRBJ1-2
size: NA
V: TRBV5-1
D: TRBD1
DNA: TGCGCCAGCAGCCTCGGACAGGGGCTTGGAGGCTACACCTTC
CDR3: CASSLGQGLGGYTF

J: TRBJ1-4
size: NA
V: TRBV18
D: NA
DNA: TGTGCCAGCTCACCAGGAGGCGGGGAAAAACTGTTTTTT
CDR3: CASSPGGGEKLFF

J: TRBJ2-5
size: NA
V: TRBV5-4
D: TRBD2
DNA: TGTGCCAGCAGGACTAGCGGGGCGGTGGGGACCCAGTACTTC
CDR3: CASRTSGAVGTQYF

J: TRBJ1-4
size: once
V: TRBV5-4
D: TRBD1
DNA: TGTGCCAGCAGCCGACAGGGGACGCCGGCAACTAATGAAAAACTGTTTTTT
CDR3: CASSRQGTPATNEKLFF

J: TRBJ2-7
size: once
V: TRBV6-5
D: NA
DNA: TGTGCCAGCAGTTACTCAGGGGTTTACGAGCAGTACTTC
CDR3: CASSYSGVYEQYF

J: TRBJ1-2
size: NA
V: TRBV11-1
D: NA
DNA: TGTGCCAGCAGCTTGGGCGCAGGGGACGGTGGCTACACCTTC
CDR3: CASSLGAGDGGYTF

J: TRBJ2-5
size: NA
V: TRBV30
D: TRBD2
DNA: TGTGCCTGGACGCTTAGCGGGGGGGCTCTAGAGACCCAGTACTTC
CDR3: CAWTLSGGALETQYF

J: TRBJ2-5
size: NA
V: TRBV6-5
D: TRBD2
DNA: TGTGCCAGCACGCCAGCCGGACTAGTTCAAGAGACCCAGTACTTC
CDR3: CASTPAGLVQETQYF

J: TRBJ1-1
size: once
V: TRBV30
D: NA
DNA: TGTGCCTGGAGGCCCCCCAGCCTATCCGACTGGGGGGACACTGAAGCTTTCTTT
CDR3: CAWRPPSLSDWGDTEAFF

J: TRBJ2-7
size: NA
V: TRBV7-2
D: TRBD1
DNA: TGTGCCAGCAGCTTAGTGTCGACAGGGTCTACTAACGAGCAGTACTTC
CDR3: CASSLVSTGSTNEQYF